Presented here are 14 T cell receptor beta chains from one specimen sequenced in a study of blood T cell repertoires in COVID-19. Using immunoSEQ multiplex PCR, the repertoire was profiled, and TCRdb retains in-frame clones only, with some absent. Found here are 75,000 to 90,000 clones, roughly 80% of them singletons; the top ten hold roughly a third. The sequenced material came from peripheral blood. These receptors were taken from a man aged 55 to 70 with COVID-19, enrolled during active disease.

The chain employs TRBV15 and TRBJ2-7; 7 bases agree with TRBD1. The CDR3 length is 15 residues. Losses at the gene ends were 4 bases for V and 0 bases for J; bases not matched to a gene: 6. The germline CDR1 and CDR2 sequences are LNHNV and YYDKDF (reference sequence). CDR3 region: CATSKPTGISYEQYF. The CDR3 region has the DNA TGTGCCACCAGCAAACCGACAGGGATCTCCTACGAGCAGTACTTC.

The rearrangement links TRBV7-9 to TRBJ1-5; TRBD1 is a possible D gene (5 bases). Trimming removed 2 bases from V and 5 bases from J, with 16 bases in between. Germline V gives CDR1 SEHNR, CDR2 FQNEAQ (reference sequence). The CDR3 sequence is 16 residues long. The CDR3 sequence is CASSLQGGQSHQPQHF. CDR3 DNA sequence: TGTGCCAGCAGCTTACAGGGTGGGCAGAGCCATCAGCCCCAGCATTTT.

The rearrangement uses TRBV6-5 and TRBJ1-6, with no clear D. Germline-derived CDR1 and CDR2 are MNHEY and SVGAGI. CDR3 length: 15 residues. V lost 2 bases, J lost 3 bases, and 8 bases lay in between. CDR3 sequence: CASSYGSGYNSPLHF. CDR3 in DNA: TGTGCCAGCAGTTACGGTTCAGGCTATAATTCACCCCTCCACTTT.

The chain links TRBV6-5 to TRBJ2-7, with D perhaps TRBD2 (6 bases). The ends were cut back, 2 bases at V and 2 bases at J, with 16 bases in the middle. CDR3 size: 16 residues. Germline V gene lookup returns CDR1 MNHEY and CDR2 SVGAGI. Here the CDR3 reads CASSYLIFGGTYEQYF. CDR3 DNA: TGTGCCAGCAGTTACCTTATCTTCGGGGGTACCTACGAGCAGTACTTC.

The sample holds a few counts of this clone. V usage is TRBV5-6 and J usage is TRBJ1-5; 9 nucleotides align to TRBD1. Germline CDR1 reads SGHDT; CDR2 reads YYEEEE. The CDR3 contains 14 residues. The V gene end was trimmed by 4 bases and the J gene end by 4 bases; junction bases not matched to a gene: 3. In nucleotides, the CDR3 is TGTGCCAGCAGCCGGACAGGGGAAAATCAGCCCCAGCATTTT. Its protein product is CASSRTGENQPQHF.

This chain joins TRBV19 and TRBJ1-5; D not resolved. V dropped 3 bases and J dropped 7 bases, with 13 bases sitting between them. Germline assignment: CDR1 LNHDA and CDR2 SQIVND (reference sequence). The CDR3 length is 14 residues. CDR3 amino acids: CASSIRGLGQPQHF. The CDR3 coding sequence is TGTGCCAGTAGTATTAGAGGGCTAGGCCAGCCCCAGCATTTT.

The chain links TRBV20-1 to TRBJ2-5, with D perhaps given as TRBD1 or TRBD2 (8 bases each). The CDR3 consists of 17 residues. V gave up 3 bases and J gave up 5 bases, with 25 bases separating them. Germline V CDR1 and CDR2: DFQATT, SNEGSKA (reference sequence). The CDR3 sequence is CSASGQGGGRSDETQYF. The CDR3 nucleotides read TGCAGTGCTAGTGGACAGGGTGGCGGGAGGAGCGACGAGACCCAGTACTTC.

V usage is TRBV20-1 and J usage is TRBJ2-7; D ambiguous. The germline CDR1 and CDR2 sequences are DFQATT and SNEGSKA (reference sequence). The CDR3 is made up of 11 amino acids. V was pared by 5 bases and J by 5 bases, with 10 bases between. CDR3: CSAVYRDEQYF. CDR3 nucleotide sequence: TGCAGTGCTGTTTACCGGGACGAGCAGTACTTC.

The rearrangement links TRBV5-5 to TRBJ2-6, with D perhaps TRBD1 (6 bases). Germline V gene data show CDR1 as SGHKS and CDR2 as YYEKEE (reference sequence). The CDR3 consists of 16 residues. V lost 1 base, J lost 4 bases, and 12 bases lay in between. The CDR3 spells CASSLIQGRGANVLTF. The CDR3 coding sequence is TGTGCCAGCAGCTTGATACAGGGACGAGGGGCCAACGTCCTGACTTTC.

This rearrangement joins TRBV5-1 to TRBJ2-3; 7 bases line up with TRBD2. The junction had 8 bases not matched to a gene; V was cut back by 4 bases and J by 3 bases. The CDR3 totals 15 residues. CDR1 is SGHRS, CDR2 YFSETQ, per germline. The CDR3 sequence is CASSLPSGITDTQYF. The CDR3 DNA is TGCGCCAGCAGCCTTCCGAGCGGGATTACAGATACGCAGTATTTT.

V and J are TRBV27 and TRBJ1-5, with 11 bases identical to TRBD1. There are 15 residues in the CDR3. Germline CDR1 reads MNHEY; CDR2 reads SMNVEV (reference sequence). V shed 6 bases, J shed 3 bases, and the junction held 4 bases outside the gene matches. For the CDR3, the DNA is TGTGCCAGCAGGTCCGGACAGGGGGCCAATCAGCCCCAGCATTTT. Translating gives CASRSGQGANQPQHF.

This rearrangement joins TRBV15 to TRBJ2-1; D might be TRBD2 (6 bases). V lost 0 bases and J 2 bases, leaving 8 bases between the germline ends. Germline lookup yields CDR1 LNHNV and CDR2 YYDKDF (reference sequence). The CDR3 extends over 15 amino acids. The DNA for the CDR3 is TGTGCCACCAGCAGAGACGGACTAACCTACAATGAGCAGTTCTTC. It specifies CATSRDGLTYNEQFF.

The rearrangement uses TRBV10-3 and TRBJ2-2; weak D call: TRBD1 (6 bases). Trimming pared 3 bases from V and 6 bases from J, leaving 20 bases between. The germline gives CDR1 ENHRY, CDR2 SYGVKD. This CDR3 region has 17 residues. CDR3: CAISEGGTGFRPGELFF. Here the CDR3 DNA reads TGTGCCATCAGTGAAGGGGGAACAGGGTTTCGGCCCGGGGAGCTGTTTTTT.

This clone was detected a few times. This chain connects TRBV9 to TRBJ1-6; D is perhaps TRBD1 (5 bases). The CDR3 extends over 12 amino acids. Deletions cut 7 bases from V and 12 bases from J, with 14 bases between. The germline V gene encodes CDR1 SGDLS and CDR2 YYNGEE. The CDR3 loop reads CASRKGLGPLHF. DNA for the CDR3: TGTGCCAGCCGGAAGGGGCTGGGACCCCTCCACTTT.